A single sample gave rise to the 4 T cell receptor beta chains below, sequenced in a study of blood T cell repertoires in COVID-19. The protocol was immunoSEQ multiplex PCR, while the TCRdb copy is restricted to in-frame clones and leaves out a portion. There are about 190,000 clones in the sample; less than 85% occur only once, and about 13% lies in the top ten. The sequenced sample consisted of peripheral blood. These receptors originate from a man in his fifties who had recovered from COVID-19.

The chain recombines TRBV11-2 with TRBJ2-1; 11 bases map to TRBD2. The V segment lost 7 bases and the J segment 3 bases; nucleotides outside the gene matches: 11. Germline CDR1 SGHAT, CDR2 FQNNGV. The CDR3 sequence is 17 residues long. The CDR3 is CASTVDALAGVYNEQFF. The CDR3 DNA reads TGTGCCAGCACCGTGGACGCACTAGCGGGGGTCTACAATGAGCAGTTCTTC.

The V gene is TRBV2, the J gene TRBJ1-5; D may be TRBD1 (6 bases). Germline V gene data show CDR1 as SNHLY and CDR2 as FYNNEI. Trimming pared 5 bases from V and 5 bases from J, leaving 10 bases between. CDR3 length: 13 residues. In DNA form, the CDR3 reads TGTGCCAGCAGTTCTAACAGGGATCAGCCCCAGCATTTT. It codes for CASSSNRDQPQHF.

The chain is built from TRBV9 and TRBJ2-2, with a weak D call TRBD1 (5 bases). Per germline, CDR1 SGDLS and CDR2 YYNGEE. V was clipped by 3 bases and J by 6 bases, with 15 bases between them. CDR3 length equals 15 residues. This CDR3 is CASSAQGVIAGELFF. The DNA of the CDR3 is TGTGCCAGCAGCGCACAAGGGGTAATCGCCGGGGAGCTGTTTTTT.

The chain uses TRBV11-2 and TRBJ2-1; TRBD1 agrees at 7 bases. The V segment lost 2 bases and the J segment 5 bases; nucleotides outside the gene matches: 3. CDR3 size: 14 residues. The germline V gene has CDR1 SGHAT and CDR2 FQNNGV. In DNA, the CDR3 is TGTGCCAGCAGCTTATTCCAGGGGGACAATGAGCAGTTCTTC. Translating gives CASSLFQGDNEQFF.